This TCR beta chain was captured by sequencing in a study of shared clonotypes between healthy human individuals. Study observations and caveats: Generation probability values for non-shared clonotypes were lower than those for clonotypes shared by all four donors.

Details on this clone: The antigen is undetermined.

TCRdb's copy holds only in-frame clones and misses some; the assay was immunoSEQ multiplex PCR. The sample comprises millions of clones, 90% to 95% of which are singletons, and 0.13% rests with the top ten. The CDR3 runs to 14 residues. Germline trimming cut 4 bases from V and 11 bases from J; bases unmatched to any gene: 12. Germline loops: CDR1 SGHRS, CDR2 YFSETQ. The receptor's source is a man aged 18 to 29 in good health. The sample consisted of naive CD4+ T cells sorted from blood. The subset is: CD45RA+ positively selected. This chain connects TRBV5-1 to TRBJ1-2; 9 nucleotides agree with TRBD1. CDR3 bases: TGCGCCAGCAGCGCCCCGGAAGGGACAGGGAGATACACCTTC. Protein sequence: CASSAPEGTGRYTF. The whole variable domain, remainder taken from reference TRBV5-1 and TRBJ1-2, is KAGVTQTPRYLIKTRGQQVTLSCSPISGHRSVSWYQQTPGQGLQFLFEYFSETQRNKGNFPGRFSGRQFSNSRSEMNVSTLELGDSALYLCASSAPEGTGRYTFGSGTRLTVV.